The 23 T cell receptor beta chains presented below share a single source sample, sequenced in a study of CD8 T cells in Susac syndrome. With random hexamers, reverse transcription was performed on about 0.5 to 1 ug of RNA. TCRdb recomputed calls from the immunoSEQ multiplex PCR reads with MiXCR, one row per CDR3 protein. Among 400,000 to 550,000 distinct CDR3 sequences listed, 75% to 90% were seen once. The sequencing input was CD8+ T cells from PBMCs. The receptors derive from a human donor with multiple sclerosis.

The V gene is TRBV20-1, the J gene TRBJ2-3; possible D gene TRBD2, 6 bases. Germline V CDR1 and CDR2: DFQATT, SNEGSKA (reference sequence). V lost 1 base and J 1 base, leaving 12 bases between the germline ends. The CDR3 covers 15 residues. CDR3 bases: TGCAGTGCTAGAGGGGTTGCTAGCGGCACAGATACGCAGTATTTT. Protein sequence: CSARGVASGTDTQYF.

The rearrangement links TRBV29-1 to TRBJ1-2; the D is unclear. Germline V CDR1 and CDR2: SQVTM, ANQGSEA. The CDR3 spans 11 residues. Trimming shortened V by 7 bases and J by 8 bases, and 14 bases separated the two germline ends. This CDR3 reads CSAPRGAGYTF. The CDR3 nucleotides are TGCAGCGCTCCCCGCGGTGCCGGCTACACCTTC.

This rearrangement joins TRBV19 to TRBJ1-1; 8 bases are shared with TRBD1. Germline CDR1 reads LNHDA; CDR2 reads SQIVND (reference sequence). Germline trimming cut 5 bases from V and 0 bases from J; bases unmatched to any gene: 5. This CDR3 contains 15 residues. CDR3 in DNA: TGTGCCAGTAGTGTAACAGGGGGACTGAACACTGAAGCTTTCTTT. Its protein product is CASSVTGGLNTEAFF.

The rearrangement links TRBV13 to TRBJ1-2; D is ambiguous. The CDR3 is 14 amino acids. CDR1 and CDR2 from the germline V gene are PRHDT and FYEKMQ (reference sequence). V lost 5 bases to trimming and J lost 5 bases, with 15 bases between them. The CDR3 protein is CASSPGESLYGYTF. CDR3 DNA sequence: TGTGCCAGCAGCCCCGGCGAGAGCCTATATGGCTACACCTTC.

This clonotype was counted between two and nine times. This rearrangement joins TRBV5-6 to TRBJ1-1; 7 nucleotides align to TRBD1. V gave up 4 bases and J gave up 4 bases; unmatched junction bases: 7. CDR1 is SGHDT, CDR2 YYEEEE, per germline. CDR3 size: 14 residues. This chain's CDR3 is CASSGTVGSTEAFF. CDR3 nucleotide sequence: TGTGCCAGCAGCGGGACAGTGGGAAGCACTGAAGCTTTCTTT.

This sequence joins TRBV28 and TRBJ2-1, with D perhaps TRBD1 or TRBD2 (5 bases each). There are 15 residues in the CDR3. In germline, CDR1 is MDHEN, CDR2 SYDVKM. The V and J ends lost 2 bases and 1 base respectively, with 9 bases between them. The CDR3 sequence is CASSLGRQSYNEQFF. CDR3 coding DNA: TGTGCCAGCAGTTTAGGGAGACAGTCCTACAATGAGCAGTTCTTC.

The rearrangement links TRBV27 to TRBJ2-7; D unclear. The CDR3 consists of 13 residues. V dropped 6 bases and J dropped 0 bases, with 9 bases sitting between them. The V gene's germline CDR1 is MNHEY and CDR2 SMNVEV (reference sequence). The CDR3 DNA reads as TGTGCCAGCAGCCTGCGGTTCTCCTACGAGCAGTACTTC. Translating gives CASSLRFSYEQYF.

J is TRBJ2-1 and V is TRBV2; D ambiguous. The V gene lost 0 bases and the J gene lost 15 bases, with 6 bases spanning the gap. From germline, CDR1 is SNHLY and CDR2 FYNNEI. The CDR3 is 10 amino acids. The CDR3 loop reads CASSEALRFF. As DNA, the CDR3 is TGTGCCAGCAGTGAAGCCTTGCGGTTCTTC.

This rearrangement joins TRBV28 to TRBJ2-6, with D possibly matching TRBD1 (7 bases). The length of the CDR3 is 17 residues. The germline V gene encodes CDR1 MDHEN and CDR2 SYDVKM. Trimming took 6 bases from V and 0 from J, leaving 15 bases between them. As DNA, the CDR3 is TGTGCCAGCAGGGGAGGACAGGAACTCTCTGGGGCCAACGTCCTGACTTTC. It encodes CASRGGQELSGANVLTF.

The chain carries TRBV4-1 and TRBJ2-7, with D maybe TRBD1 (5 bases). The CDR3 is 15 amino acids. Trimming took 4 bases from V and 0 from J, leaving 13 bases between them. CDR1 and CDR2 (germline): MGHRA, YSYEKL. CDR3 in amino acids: CASSPRALSSYEQYF. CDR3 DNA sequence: TGCGCCAGCAGCCCCAGGGCCCTTAGCTCCTACGAGCAGTACTTC.

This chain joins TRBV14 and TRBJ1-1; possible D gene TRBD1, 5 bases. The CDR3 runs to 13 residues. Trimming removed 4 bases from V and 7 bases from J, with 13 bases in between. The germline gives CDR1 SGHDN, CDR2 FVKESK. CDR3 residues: CASSRGTANEAFF. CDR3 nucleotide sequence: TGTGCCAGCAGCCGGGGGACGGCAAATGAAGCTTTCTTT.

The CDR3 loop reads CASSQYRDGYSYEQYF. In nucleotides, the CDR3 is TGTGCCAGCAGCCAATACCGGGACGGCTACTCCTACGAGCAGTACTTC. V and J are TRBV4-2 and TRBJ2-7; D assignment may be TRBD1 or TRBD2 (5 bases each). The CDR3 contains 16 residues. V was clipped by 2 bases and J by 0 bases, with 14 bases between them. Per germline, CDR1 LGHNA and CDR2 YNFKEQ.

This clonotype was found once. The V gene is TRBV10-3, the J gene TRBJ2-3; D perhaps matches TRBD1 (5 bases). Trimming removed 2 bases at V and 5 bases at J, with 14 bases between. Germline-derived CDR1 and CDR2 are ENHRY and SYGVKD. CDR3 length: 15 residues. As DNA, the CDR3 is TGTGCCATCAGTGAGACGGACACGTCGGGAGATACGCAGTATTTT. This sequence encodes CAISETDTSGDTQYF.

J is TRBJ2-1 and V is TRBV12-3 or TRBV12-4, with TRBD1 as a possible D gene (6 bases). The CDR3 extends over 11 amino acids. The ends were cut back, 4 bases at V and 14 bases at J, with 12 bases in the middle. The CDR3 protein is CASSSSGQEFF. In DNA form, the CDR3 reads TGTGCCAGCAGTTCCTCGGGACAAGAGTTCTTC.

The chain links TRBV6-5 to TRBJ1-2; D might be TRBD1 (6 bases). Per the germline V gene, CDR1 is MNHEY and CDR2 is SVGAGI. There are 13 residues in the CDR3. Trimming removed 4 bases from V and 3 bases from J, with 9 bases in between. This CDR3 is CASSWRGDYGYTF. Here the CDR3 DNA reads TGTGCCAGCAGTTGGAGGGGGGACTATGGCTACACCTTC.

The CDR3 region has the DNA TGTGCCAGCAGCGTAGTAGCGACCGAGCAGTTCTTC. This sequence encodes CASSVVATEQFF. The chain recombines TRBV9 with TRBJ2-1, with D perhaps matching TRBD2 (5 bases). Germline V CDR1 and CDR2: SGDLS, YYNGEE. The CDR3 extends over 12 amino acids. With 0 bases removed from V and 10 bases from J, the gap between germline ends came to 8 bases.

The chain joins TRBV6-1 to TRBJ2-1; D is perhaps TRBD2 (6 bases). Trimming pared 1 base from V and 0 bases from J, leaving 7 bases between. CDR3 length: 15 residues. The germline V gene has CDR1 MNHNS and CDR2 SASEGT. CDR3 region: CASSEVSGSYNEQFF. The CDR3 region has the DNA TGTGCCAGCAGTGAAGTTAGCGGCTCCTACAATGAGCAGTTCTTC.

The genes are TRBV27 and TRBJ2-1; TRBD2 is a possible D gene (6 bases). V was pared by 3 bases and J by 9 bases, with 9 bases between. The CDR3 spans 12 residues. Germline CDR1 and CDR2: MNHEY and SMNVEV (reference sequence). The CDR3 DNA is TGTGCCAGCAGTTTTCCGGGGGTTGAGCAGTTCTTC. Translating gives CASSFPGVEQFF.

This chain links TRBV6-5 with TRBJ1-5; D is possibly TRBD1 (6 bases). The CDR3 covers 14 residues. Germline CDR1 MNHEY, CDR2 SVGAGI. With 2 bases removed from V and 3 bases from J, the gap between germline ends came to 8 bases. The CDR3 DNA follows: TGTGCCAGCAGTTACAGGGGGTTCAATCAGCCCCAGCATTTT. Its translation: CASSYRGFNQPQHF.

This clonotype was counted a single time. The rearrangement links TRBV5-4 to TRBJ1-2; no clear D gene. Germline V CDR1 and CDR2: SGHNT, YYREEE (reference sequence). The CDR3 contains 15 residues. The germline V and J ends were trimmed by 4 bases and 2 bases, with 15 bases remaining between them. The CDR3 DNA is TGTGCCAGCAGCGGGCCCCGGGCGGCAAACTATGGCTACACCTTC. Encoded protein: CASSGPRAANYGYTF.

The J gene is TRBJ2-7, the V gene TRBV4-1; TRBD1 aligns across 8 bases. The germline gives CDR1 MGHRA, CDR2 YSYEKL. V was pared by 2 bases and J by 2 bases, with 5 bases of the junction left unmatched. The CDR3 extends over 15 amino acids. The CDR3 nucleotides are TGCGCCAGCAGCCAAATCGGACAGGGACCCTACGAGCAGTACTTC. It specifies CASSQIGQGPYEQYF.

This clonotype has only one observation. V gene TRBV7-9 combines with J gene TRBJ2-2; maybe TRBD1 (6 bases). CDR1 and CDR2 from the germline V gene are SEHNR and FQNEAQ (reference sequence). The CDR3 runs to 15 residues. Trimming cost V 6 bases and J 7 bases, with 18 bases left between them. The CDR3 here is CASRSGASGVGELFF. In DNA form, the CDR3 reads TGTGCCAGCAGGTCAGGGGCCTCAGGCGTCGGGGAGCTGTTTTTT.

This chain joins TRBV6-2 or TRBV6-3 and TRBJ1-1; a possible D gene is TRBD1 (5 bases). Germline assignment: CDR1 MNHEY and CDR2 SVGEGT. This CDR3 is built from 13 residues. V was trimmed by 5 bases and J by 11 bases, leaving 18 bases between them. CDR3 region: CASSGTGIDRAFF. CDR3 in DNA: TGTGCCAGCAGTGGAACAGGAATCGATCGGGCTTTCTTT.